The clone carrying this T cell receptor beta chain appeared many times. The antigen remains undetermined. This sample stems from a study of T-cell reconstitution after alpha-beta-depleted transplantation in children. The germline V gene encodes CDR1 KGHDR and CDR2 SFDVKD. The CDR3 consists of 17 residues. V gave up 2 bases and J gave up 1 base; unmatched junction bases: 6. Study results and limitations: Fresh T-cell production supplied most of the T-cell counts and diversity seen one year after transplant. Surviving recipient cells, namely T cells and thymic progenitors, were the source of high day-60 TCRbeta diversity in some patients. About two months after transplant, alpha-beta T cells reportedly came from several hundred expanded graft clones.

Preparation of the TCRbeta library involved a method that used unique molecular identifiers. TCRdb used MiXCR to reprocess the PCR reads, holding one entry per CDR3 protein. This sample yields around 240,000 distinct CDR3 sequences, of which 6.5% to 9% are seen a single time; 6.3% belongs to the top ten. Sample: PBMCs, mostly from graft donor cells, taken 180 days after TCRalphabeta/CD19-depleted stem cell transplant. This TCR came from a male patient between 10 and 17 years old who had a stem cell transplant for acute lymphoblastic leukemia, so the T cells may come from the graft donor. The genes are TRBV24-1 and TRBJ2-5; 10 bases are shared with TRBD1. The CDR3 loop reads CATSDSTWTGGQETQYF. Written as DNA, the CDR3 is TGTGCCACCAGTGATTCCACATGGACAGGGGGCCAAGAGACCCAGTACTTC.